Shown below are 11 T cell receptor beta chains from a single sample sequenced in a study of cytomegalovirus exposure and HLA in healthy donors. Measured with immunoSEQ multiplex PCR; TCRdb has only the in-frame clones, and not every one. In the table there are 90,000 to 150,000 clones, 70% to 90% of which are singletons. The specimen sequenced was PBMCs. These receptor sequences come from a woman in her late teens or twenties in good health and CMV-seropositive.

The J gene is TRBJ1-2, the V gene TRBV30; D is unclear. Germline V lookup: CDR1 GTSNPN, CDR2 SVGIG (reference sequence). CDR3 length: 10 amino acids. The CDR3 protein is CALRGYGYTF. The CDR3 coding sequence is TGTGCGCTACGAGGCTATGGCTACACCTTC.

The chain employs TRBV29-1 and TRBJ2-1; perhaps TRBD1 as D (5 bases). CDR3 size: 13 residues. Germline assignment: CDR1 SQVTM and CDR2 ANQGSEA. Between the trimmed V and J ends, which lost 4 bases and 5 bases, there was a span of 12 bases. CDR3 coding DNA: TGCAGCGTTGCTGGACATAGCCACAATGAGCAGTTCTTC. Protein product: CSVAGHSHNEQFF.

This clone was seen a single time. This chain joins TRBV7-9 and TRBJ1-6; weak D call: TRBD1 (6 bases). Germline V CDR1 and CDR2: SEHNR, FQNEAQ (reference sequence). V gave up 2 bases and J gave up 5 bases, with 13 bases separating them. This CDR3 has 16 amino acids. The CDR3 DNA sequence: TGTGCCAGCAGCTTAACTGGGGGCAGGGATAATTCACCCCTCCACTTT. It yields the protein CASSLTGGRDNSPLHF.

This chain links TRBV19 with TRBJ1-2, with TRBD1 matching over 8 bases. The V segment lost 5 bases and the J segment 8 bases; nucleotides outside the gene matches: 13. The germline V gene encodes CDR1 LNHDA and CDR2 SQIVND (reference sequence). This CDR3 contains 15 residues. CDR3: CASSDRGRQFGGYTF. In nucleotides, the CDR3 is TGTGCCAGTAGTGACAGGGGCCGGCAGTTTGGAGGCTACACCTTC.

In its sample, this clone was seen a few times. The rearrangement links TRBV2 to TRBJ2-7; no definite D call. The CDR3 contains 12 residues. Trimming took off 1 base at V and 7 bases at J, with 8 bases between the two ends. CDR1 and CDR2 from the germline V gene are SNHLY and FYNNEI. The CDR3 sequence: CASSEDYEEQYF. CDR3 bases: TGTGCCAGCAGTGAAGACTATGAGGAGCAGTACTTC.

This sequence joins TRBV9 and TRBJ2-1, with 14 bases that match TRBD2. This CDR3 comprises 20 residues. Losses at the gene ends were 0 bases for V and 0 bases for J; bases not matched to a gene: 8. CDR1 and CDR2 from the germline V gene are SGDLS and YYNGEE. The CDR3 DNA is TGTGCCAGCAGCGTAGTGGGACGACTAGCGGGAGGGAGCTCCTACAATGAGCAGTTCTTC. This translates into CASSVVGRLAGGSSYNEQFF.

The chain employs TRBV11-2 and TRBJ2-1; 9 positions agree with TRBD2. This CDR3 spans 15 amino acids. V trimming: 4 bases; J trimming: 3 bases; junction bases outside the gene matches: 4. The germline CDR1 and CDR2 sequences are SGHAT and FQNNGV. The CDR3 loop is CASSSLAGRYNEQFF. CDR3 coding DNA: TGTGCCAGCAGCTCCCTAGCGGGACGCTACAATGAGCAGTTCTTC.

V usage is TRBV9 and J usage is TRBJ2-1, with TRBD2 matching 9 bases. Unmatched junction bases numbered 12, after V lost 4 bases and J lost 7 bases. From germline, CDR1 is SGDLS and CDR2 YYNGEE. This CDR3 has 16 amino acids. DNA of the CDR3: TGTGCCAGCAGCAACCACCCTGCGGGGGGGCGGAATGAGCAGTTCTTC. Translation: CASSNHPAGGRNEQFF.

CDR3 in amino acids: CASSLALGTGRGETQYF. DNA of the CDR3: TGTGCCAGCAGCTTGGCCTTGGGTACAGGTCGGGGGGAGACCCAGTACTTC. The chain couples TRBV5-6 to TRBJ2-5, with D perhaps matching TRBD2 (6 bases). Germline lookup yields CDR1 SGHDT and CDR2 YYEEEE. This CDR3 comprises 17 residues. Trimming took 0 bases from V and 5 from J, leaving 20 bases between them.

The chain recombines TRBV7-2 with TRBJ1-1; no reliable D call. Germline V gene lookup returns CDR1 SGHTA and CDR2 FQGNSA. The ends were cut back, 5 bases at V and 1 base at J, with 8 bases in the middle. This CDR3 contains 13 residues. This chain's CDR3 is CASSLKRNTEAFF. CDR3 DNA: TGTGCCAGCAGCCTCAAGAGGAACACTGAAGCTTTCTTT.

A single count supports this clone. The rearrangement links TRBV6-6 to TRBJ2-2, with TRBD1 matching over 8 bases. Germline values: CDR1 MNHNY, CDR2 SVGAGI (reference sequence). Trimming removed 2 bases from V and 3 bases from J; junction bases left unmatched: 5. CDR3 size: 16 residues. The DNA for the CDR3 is TGTGCCAGCAGTTACGGGACAGGACCCTACACCGGGGAGCTGTTTTTT. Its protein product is CASSYGTGPYTGELFF.